The clone carrying this T cell receptor beta chain has just a few counts. Its antigen remains unknown. This record comes from a study of T cell repertoires in cytomegalovirus infection. Turning to the study itself: CMV infection and matching HLA type were both indicated by public TCR beta signatures. Notes on the study in general: Clonotypes of TCR beta that were HLA-C-restricted and CMV-specific dominated the ex vivo response. The study identified carriers of CMV plus the relevant HLA from cumulative public TCR beta family frequency.

CDR3 length equals 16 residues. Germline CDR1 reads MNHEY; CDR2 reads SMNVEV (reference sequence). Between the trimmed V and J ends, which lost 2 bases and 2 bases, there was a span of 16 bases. Each CDR3 protein is one row after TCRdb ran MiXCR on the reads. Of about 310,000 distinct CDR3 sequences in the sample, about a sixth were seen once. The TCR originated in a human donor in good health (CMV status not recorded). Some clones in this sample may be carry-over from other donors' samples. This rearrangement joins TRBV27 to TRBJ2-7; D is unclear. Sequences were obtained from PBMCs. The chain's CDR3 is CASSLGRAFSAYEQYF. The CDR3 DNA reads TGTGCCAGCAGTTTAGGAAGGGCCTTCTCTGCCTACGAGCAGTACTTC.